The rows below give T cell receptor beta chains drawn from one sample of a study of T cell responses to AZD1222 COVID-19 vaccine. Profiling relied on immunoSEQ multiplex PCR, and the TCRdb table lists in-frame clones only, not all of them. In the table there are 140,000 to 150,000 clones, around 94% of which are singletons. The sequencing used peripheral blood, collected after recovery from COVID-19. The receptors originated from an adult who had recovered from COVID-19. CDR3s include the opening cysteine and the closing phenylalanine or tryptophan. A D gene is named only where the DNA matches it firmly. Clone sizes are given selectively: once, few, many, or a class where the clone is expanded.

v_call	clone_size	j_call	d_call	cdr3_aa	cdr3_nt
TRBV4-2	once	TRBJ2-7	TRBD2	CASRPGLAGYEQYF	TGTGCCAGCAGACCGGGACTAGCGGGCTACGAGCAGTACTTC
TRBV4-2	once	TRBJ2-4	TRBD1	CASSPSDRRNIQYF	TGTGCCAGCAGCCCTTCGGACAGGAGAAACATTCAGTACTTC
TRBV4-1	NA	TRBJ2-7	NA	CASSPSRSGGYSYEQYF	TGCGCCAGCAGCCCTAGTAGGAGCGGCGGGTATTCCTACGAGCAGTACTTC
TRBV10-3	NA	TRBJ2-1	TRBD2	CAISESTSGSYNEQFF	TGTGCCATCAGTGAGTCAACTAGCGGCTCCTACAATGAGCAGTTCTTC
TRBV13	NA	TRBJ2-3	NA	CASSVDGVYTDTQYF	TGTGCCAGCAGCGTGGACGGAGTGTACACAGATACGCAGTATTTT
TRBV28	NA	TRBJ1-1	NA	CASSFGTYTMNTEAFF	TGTGCCAGCAGTTTCGGGACATATACAATGAACACTGAAGCTTTCTTT
TRBV5-4	NA	TRBJ1-6	NA	CASSLMGTPHNSPLHF	TGTGCCAGCAGCTTGATGGGGACCCCCCACAATTCACCCCTCCACTTT
TRBV29-1	NA	TRBJ2-3	TRBD2	CSVDEGLAGGRGKDTQYF	TGCAGCGTTGATGAAGGACTAGCGGGAGGGCGTGGAAAGGATACGCAGTATTTT
TRBV4-1	NA	TRBJ2-7	TRBD2	CASSQEIAGTSGLRDF	TGCGCCAGCAGCCAGGAGATCGCCGGGACTAGCGGGTTGCGAGACTTC
TRBV5-1	NA	TRBJ2-5	NA	CASSLAELRKETQYF	TGCGCCAGCAGCTTGGCGGAGCTACGGAAGGAGACCCAGTACTTC
TRBV28	once	TRBJ1-2	TRBD1	CASTSTGGLLGYTF	TGTGCCAGCACCTCGACAGGGGGTCTTTTAGGCTACACCTTC
TRBV3-1/TRBV3-2	NA	TRBJ1-2	NA	CASSPHNGGGGDGYTF	TGTGCCAGCAGCCCTCACAACGGGGGAGGGGGGGATGGCTACACCTTC
TRBV30	once	TRBJ1-2	NA	CAWSVLGGGYTF	TGTGCCTGGAGTGTACTCGGGGGGGGCTACACCTTC
TRBV25-1	NA	TRBJ1-4	NA	CASSEFPVNEKLFF	TGTGCCAGCAGTGAATTTCCGGTGAATGAAAAACTGTTTTTT
TRBV2	once	TRBJ1-5	NA	CASSQLSLQGNQPQHF	TGTGCCAGCAGCCAGCTTTCCCTTCAGGGCAATCAGCCCCAGCATTTT
TRBV29-1	NA	TRBJ1-2	NA	CSVDQDPGPFYGYTF	TGCAGCGTTGACCAGGACCCCGGGCCTTTCTATGGCTACACCTTC
TRBV4-2	NA	TRBJ2-7	NA	CASSQYTSYEQYF	TGTGCCAGCAGCCAATACACCTCCTACGAGCAGTACTTC
TRBV6-6	NA	TRBJ2-3	NA	CATTRPGRDTQYF	TGTGCCACGACTAGGCCGGGGCGAGATACGCAGTATTTT
TRBV18	NA	TRBJ1-3	TRBD1	CASSSQGTYSGNTIYF	TGTGCCAGCTCCTCACAGGGGACCTACTCTGGAAACACCATATATTTT
TRBV11-2	NA	TRBJ1-1	NA	CASSLERIGGTEAFF	TGTGCCAGCAGCTTAGAGAGGATAGGGGGCACTGAAGCTTTCTTT
TRBV6-5	once	TRBJ1-4	TRBD1	CASTIVSGGAGELFF	TGTGCCAGCACGATCGTCTCAGGGGGAGCGGGTGAACTGTTTTTT
TRBV12-5	NA	TRBJ1-2	NA	CASGPKDQGMGGYTF	TGTGCTAGTGGTCCAAAAGATCAGGGTATGGGTGGCTACACCTTC
TRBV13	NA	TRBJ2-7	TRBD1	CASSPGTGANYEQYF	TGTGCCAGCAGCCCTGGGACAGGGGCGAACTACGAGCAGTACTTC
TRBV28	NA	TRBJ2-5	TRBD2	CASSLAGGIGPQETQYF	TGTGCCAGCAGTTTAGCGGGGGGAATAGGTCCACAAGAGACCCAGTACTTC
TRBV7-9	NA	TRBJ1-2	NA	CASSLLNGYTF	TGTGCCAGCAGCTTACTAAATGGCTACACCTTC
TRBV19	NA	TRBJ2-7	TRBD1	CASSIAVDRAYEQYF	TGTGCCAGTAGTATAGCGGTGGACAGGGCCTACGAGCAGTACTTC
TRBV3-1/TRBV3-2	NA	TRBJ2-7	NA	CASSQGVRQGLYEQYF	TGTGCCAGCAGCCAAGGGGTGCGGCAGGGGCTCTACGAGCAGTACTTC
TRBV10-2	NA	TRBJ1-1	NA	CASSENWEFTEAFF	TGCGCCAGCAGTGAGAATTGGGAATTTACTGAAGCTTTCTTT
TRBV7-3	NA	TRBJ2-1	TRBD2	CASSLTSTYNEQFF	TGTGCCAGCAGCTTGACTAGCACCTACAATGAGCAGTTCTTC
TRBV6-5	NA	TRBJ1-5	NA	CASSRGRGDQPQHF	TGTGCCAGCAGCCGGGGAAGGGGGGATCAGCCCCAGCATTTT
TRBV6-5	NA	TRBJ2-5	NA	CASTDSGVGETQYF	TGTGCCAGCACCGATTCGGGAGTAGGAGAGACCCAGTACTTC
TRBV7-9	NA	TRBJ1-1	NA	CASSPGGGLNTEAFF	TGTGCCAGCAGCCCAGGCGGGGGCTTGAACACTGAAGCTTTCTTT
TRBV11-2	NA	TRBJ2-6	NA	CASSLHFSGANVLTF	TGTGCCAGCAGTTTACATTTCTCTGGGGCCAACGTCCTGACTTTC
TRBV7-9	NA	TRBJ1-3	NA	CASSLSGGNGNTIYF	TGTGCCAGCAGCTTGAGCGGGGGGAACGGAAACACCATATATTTT
TRBV11-2	once	TRBJ1-3	NA	CASSLVAGDYSGNTIYF	TGTGCCAGCAGCTTAGTTGCAGGGGACTACTCTGGAAACACCATATATTTT
TRBV5-5	NA	TRBJ2-7	NA	CASSHPPPGVHIGYEQYF	TGTGCCAGCAGCCACCCTCCCCCAGGGGTCCATATTGGCTACGAGCAGTACTTC
TRBV19	NA	TRBJ2-1	NA	CASSIEPGSSYNEQFF	TGTGCCAGTAGTATTGAGCCGGGGAGCTCCTACAATGAGCAGTTCTTC
TRBV7-3	NA	TRBJ2-1	NA	CASSLTGGPLNEQFF	TGTGCCAGCAGCTTAACGGGAGGCCCTTTGAATGAGCAGTTCTTC
TRBV9	NA	TRBJ1-1	TRBD1	CASSVAGDRAEAFF	TGTGCCAGCAGCGTAGCGGGGGACAGGGCTGAAGCTTTCTTT
TRBV5-1	NA	TRBJ2-1	TRBD2	CASSLEASGPYNEQFF	TGCGCCAGCAGCTTGGAGGCTAGCGGGCCCTACAATGAGCAGTTCTTC
TRBV18	NA	TRBJ2-1	NA	CASSPLVGLNYNEQFF	TGTGCCAGCTCACCACTCGTGGGACTCAACTACAATGAGCAGTTCTTC
TRBV9	NA	TRBJ2-1	TRBD2	CASSVGVAGVRSYNEQFF	TGTGCCAGCAGCGTAGGGGTAGCGGGAGTTCGGTCCTACAATGAGCAGTTCTTC
TRBV23-1	NA	TRBJ1-4	NA	CASSQTGKEVEKLFF	TGCGCCAGCAGTCAAACCGGGAAGGAGGTAGAAAAACTGTTTTTT
TRBV28	NA	TRBJ2-7	NA	CASSLDSLSSYEQYF	TGTGCCAGCAGTTTGGACAGTCTGAGCTCCTACGAGCAGTACTTC
TRBV7-9	NA	TRBJ1-2	TRBD1	CASSSGGSGYTF	TGTGCCAGTTCCTCAGGGGGAAGTGGCTACACCTTC
TRBV19	once	TRBJ2-3	NA	CASSGTLTDTQYF	TGTGCCAGTTCAGGTACACTCACAGATACGCAGTATTTT
TRBV18	NA	TRBJ1-1	NA	CASSRLTTEAFF	TGTGCCAGCTCCCGGTTAACCACTGAAGCTTTCTTT
TRBV10-3	NA	TRBJ2-1	NA	CAISENEGKRFF	TGTGCCATCAGTGAGAACGAGGGAAAACGGTTCTTC
TRBV2	NA	TRBJ1-2	NA	CASSEQKTF	TGTGCCAGCAGTGAACAGAAAACCTTC
TRBV28	NA	TRBJ2-1	NA	CASSRAINEQFF	TGTGCCAGCAGCCGAGCCATCAATGAGCAGTTCTTC
TRBV6-4	NA	TRBJ1-2	NA	CASSDSPDIYGYTF	TGTGCCAGCAGTGACTCCCCCGACATCTATGGCTACACCTTC
TRBV28	NA	TRBJ2-7	NA	CASSLLVGLHEQYF	TGTGCCAGCAGTTTATTGGTCGGACTCCACGAGCAGTACTTC
TRBV7-3	NA	TRBJ2-3	NA	CASSRTGTDTQYF	TGTGCCAGCAGCCGGACTGGGACAGATACGCAGTATTTT
TRBV13	NA	TRBJ2-3	NA	CASRPLTRTDTQYF	TGTGCCAGCAGACCTTTGACCCGAACAGATACGCAGTATTTT
TRBV9	once	TRBJ1-3	TRBD1	CASSVGGTGVGNTIYF	TGTGCCAGCAGCGTAGGGGGTACAGGGGTAGGAAACACCATATATTTT
TRBV3-1/TRBV3-2	NA	TRBJ1-3	NA	CASSQDRGEASSGNTIYF	TGTGCCAGCAGCCAAGATAGAGGAGAGGCCTCTTCTGGAAACACCATATATTTT
TRBV3-1/TRBV3-2	NA	TRBJ2-5	NA	CASSQGTRRETQYF	TGTGCCAGCAGTCAAGGGACTCGGAGAGAGACCCAGTACTTC
TRBV5-1	NA	TRBJ2-1	NA	CASSPGPGTEQFF	TGCGCCAGCAGCCCTGGTCCCGGGACTGAGCAGTTCTTC